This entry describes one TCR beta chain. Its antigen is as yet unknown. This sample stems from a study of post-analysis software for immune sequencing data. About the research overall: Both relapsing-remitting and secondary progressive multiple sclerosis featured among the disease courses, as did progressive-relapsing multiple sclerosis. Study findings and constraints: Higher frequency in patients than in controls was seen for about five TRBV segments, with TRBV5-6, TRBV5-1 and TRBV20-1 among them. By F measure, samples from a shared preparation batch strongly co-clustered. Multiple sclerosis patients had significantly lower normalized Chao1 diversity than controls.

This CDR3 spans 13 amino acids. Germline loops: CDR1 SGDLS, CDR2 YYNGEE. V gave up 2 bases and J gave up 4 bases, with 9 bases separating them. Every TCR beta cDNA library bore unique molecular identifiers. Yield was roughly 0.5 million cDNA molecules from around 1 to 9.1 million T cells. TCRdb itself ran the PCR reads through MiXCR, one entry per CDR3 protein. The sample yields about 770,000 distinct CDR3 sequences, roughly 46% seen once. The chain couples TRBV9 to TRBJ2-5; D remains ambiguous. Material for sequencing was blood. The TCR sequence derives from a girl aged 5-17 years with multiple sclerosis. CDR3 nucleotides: TGTGCCAGCAGCGTCAGAGTAGGAGAGACCCAGTACTTC. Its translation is CASSVRVGETQYF.